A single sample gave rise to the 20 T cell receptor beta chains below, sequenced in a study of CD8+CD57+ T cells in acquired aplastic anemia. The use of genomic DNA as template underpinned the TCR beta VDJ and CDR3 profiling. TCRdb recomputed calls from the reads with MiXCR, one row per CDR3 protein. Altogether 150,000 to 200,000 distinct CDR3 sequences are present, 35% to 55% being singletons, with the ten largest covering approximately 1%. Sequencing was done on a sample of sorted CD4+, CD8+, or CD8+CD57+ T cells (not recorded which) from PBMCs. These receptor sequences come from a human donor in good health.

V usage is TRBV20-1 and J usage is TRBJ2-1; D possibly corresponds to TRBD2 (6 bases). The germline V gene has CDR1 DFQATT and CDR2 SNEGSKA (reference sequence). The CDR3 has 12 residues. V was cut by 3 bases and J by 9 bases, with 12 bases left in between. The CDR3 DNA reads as TGCAGTGCTAGTCGAGGAGGGGTTGAGCAGTTCTTC. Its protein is CSASRGGVEQFF.

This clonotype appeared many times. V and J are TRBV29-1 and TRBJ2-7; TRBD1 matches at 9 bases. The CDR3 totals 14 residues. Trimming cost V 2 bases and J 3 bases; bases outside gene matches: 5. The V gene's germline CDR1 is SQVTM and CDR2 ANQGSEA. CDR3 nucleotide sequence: TGCAGCGTTGAATTACAGGACAGGGGCTACGAGCAGTACTTC. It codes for CSVELQDRGYEQYF.

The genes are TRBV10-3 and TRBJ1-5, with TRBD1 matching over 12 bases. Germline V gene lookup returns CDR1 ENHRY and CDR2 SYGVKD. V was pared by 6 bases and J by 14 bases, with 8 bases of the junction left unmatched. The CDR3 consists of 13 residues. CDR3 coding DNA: TGTGCCATCAGAGGGACAGGGGGCAGCTACGAGCATTTT. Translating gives CAIRGTGGSYEHF.

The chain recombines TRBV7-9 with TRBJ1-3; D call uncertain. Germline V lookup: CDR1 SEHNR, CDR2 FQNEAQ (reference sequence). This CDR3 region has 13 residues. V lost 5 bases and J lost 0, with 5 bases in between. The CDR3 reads CASSPGSGNTIYF. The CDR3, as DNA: TGTGCCAGCAGCCCAGGCTCTGGAAACACCATATATTTT.

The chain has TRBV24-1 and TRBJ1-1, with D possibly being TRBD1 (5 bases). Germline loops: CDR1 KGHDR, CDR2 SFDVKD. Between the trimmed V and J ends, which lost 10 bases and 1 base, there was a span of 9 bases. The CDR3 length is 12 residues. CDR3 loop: CATGGANTEAFF. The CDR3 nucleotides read TGTGCCACGGGGGGAGCGAACACTGAAGCTTTCTTT.

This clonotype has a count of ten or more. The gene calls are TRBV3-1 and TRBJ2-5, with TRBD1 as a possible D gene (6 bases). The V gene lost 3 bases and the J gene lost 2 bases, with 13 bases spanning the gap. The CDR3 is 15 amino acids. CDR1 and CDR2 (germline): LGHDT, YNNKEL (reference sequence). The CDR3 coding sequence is TGTGCCAGCAGCCACGGACAGTTCAGGCAAGAGACCCAGTACTTC. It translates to CASSHGQFRQETQYF.

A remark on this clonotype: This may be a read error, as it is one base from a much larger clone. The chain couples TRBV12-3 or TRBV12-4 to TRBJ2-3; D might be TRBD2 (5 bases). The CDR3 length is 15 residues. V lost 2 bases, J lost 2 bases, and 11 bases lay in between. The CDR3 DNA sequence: TGTGCCAGCAGTTTATTTAGCGACATCACAGATACGCAGTATTTT. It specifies CASSLFSDITDTQYF.

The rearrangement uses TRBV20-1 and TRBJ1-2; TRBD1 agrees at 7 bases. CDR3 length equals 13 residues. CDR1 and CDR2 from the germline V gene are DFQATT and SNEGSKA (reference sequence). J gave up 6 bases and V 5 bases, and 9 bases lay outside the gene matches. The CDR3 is CSAQGQNLDGYTF. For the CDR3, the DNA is TGCAGTGCTCAGGGACAGAACCTAGATGGCTACACCTTC.

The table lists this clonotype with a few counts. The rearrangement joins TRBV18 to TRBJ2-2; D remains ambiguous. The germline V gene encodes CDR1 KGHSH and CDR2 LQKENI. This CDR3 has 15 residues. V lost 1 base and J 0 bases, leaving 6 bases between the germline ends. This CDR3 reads CASSPRETNTGELFF. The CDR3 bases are TGTGCCAGCTCACCACGGGAAACGAACACCGGGGAGCTGTTTTTT.

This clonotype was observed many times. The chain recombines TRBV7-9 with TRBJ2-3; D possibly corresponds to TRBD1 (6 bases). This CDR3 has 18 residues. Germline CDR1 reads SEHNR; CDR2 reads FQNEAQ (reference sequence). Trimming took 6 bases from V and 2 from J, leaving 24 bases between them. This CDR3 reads CASRHTLRGATTTDTQYF. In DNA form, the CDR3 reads TGTGCCAGCAGGCATACACTCAGGGGCGCAACCACCACAGATACGCAGTATTTT.

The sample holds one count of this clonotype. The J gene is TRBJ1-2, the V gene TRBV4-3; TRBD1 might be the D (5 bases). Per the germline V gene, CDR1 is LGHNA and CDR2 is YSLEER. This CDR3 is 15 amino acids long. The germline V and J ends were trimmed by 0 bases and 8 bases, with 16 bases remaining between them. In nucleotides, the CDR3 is TGCGCCAGCAGCCAAGATGGGGCGGGTGGGCGAGGCTACACCTTC. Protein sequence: CASSQDGAGGRGYTF.

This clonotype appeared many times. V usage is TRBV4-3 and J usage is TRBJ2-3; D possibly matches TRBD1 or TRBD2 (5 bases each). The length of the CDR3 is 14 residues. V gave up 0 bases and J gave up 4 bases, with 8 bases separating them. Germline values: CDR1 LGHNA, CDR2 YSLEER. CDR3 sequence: CASSQEGPADTQYF. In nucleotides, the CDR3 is TGCGCCAGCAGCCAAGAGGGACCAGCAGATACGCAGTATTTT.

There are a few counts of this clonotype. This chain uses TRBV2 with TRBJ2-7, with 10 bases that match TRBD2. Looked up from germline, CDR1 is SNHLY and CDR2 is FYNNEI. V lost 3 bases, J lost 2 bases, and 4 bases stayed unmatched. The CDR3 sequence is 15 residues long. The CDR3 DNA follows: TGTGCCAGCAGTGAGCGAGCGGGAGGGCCCTACGAGCAGTACTTC. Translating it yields CASSERAGGPYEQYF.

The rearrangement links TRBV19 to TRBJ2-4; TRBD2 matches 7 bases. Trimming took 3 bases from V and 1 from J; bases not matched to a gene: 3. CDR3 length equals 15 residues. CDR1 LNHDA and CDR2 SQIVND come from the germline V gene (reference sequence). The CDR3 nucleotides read TGTGCCAGTAGTATTGGGGGAGGGGCCAAAAACATTCAGTACTTC. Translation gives CASSIGGGAKNIQYF.

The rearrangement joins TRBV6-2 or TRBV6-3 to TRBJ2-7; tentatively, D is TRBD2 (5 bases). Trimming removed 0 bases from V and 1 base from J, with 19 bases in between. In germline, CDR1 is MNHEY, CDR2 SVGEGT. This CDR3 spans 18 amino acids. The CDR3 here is CASSYSKVRGLASYEQYF. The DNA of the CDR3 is TGTGCCAGCAGTTACTCGAAGGTGCGAGGGCTGGCGTCCTACGAGCAGTACTTC.

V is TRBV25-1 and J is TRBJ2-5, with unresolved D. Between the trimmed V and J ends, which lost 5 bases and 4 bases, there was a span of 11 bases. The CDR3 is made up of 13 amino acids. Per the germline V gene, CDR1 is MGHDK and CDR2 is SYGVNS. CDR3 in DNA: TGTGCCAGCAGTTCACCCACCCGAGAGACCCAGTACTTC. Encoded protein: CASSSPTRETQYF. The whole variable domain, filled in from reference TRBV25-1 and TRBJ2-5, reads EADIYQTPRYLVIGTGKKITLECSQTMGHDKMYWYQQDPGMELHLIHYSYGVNSTEKGDLSSESTVSRIRTEHFPLTLESARPSHTSQYLCASSSPTRETQYFGPGTRLLVL.

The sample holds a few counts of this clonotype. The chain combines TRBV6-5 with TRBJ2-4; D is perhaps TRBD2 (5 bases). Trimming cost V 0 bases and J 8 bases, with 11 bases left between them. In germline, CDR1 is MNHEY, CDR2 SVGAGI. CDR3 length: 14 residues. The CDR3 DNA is TGTGCCAGCAGTTACTCCCCCGAGGGTGACATTCAGTACTTC. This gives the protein CASSYSPEGDIQYF.

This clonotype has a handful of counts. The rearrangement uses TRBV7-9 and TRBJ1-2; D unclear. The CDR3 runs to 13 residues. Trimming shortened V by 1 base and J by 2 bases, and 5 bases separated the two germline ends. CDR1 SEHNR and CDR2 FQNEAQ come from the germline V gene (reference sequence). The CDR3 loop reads CASSLDSNYGYTF. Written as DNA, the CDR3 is TGTGCCAGCAGCTTAGACTCAAACTATGGCTACACCTTC.

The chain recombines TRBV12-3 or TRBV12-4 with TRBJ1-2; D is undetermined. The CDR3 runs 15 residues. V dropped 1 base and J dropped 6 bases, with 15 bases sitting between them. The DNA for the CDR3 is TGTGCCAGCAGTTTAGTACCAGCCGTTAAGAATGGCTACACCTTC. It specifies CASSLVPAVKNGYTF.

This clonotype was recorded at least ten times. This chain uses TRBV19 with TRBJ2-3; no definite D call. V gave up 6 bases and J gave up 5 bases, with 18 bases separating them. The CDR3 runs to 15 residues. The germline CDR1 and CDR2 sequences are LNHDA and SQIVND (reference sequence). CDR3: CASRVGPTRRDTQYF. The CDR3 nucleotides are TGTGCCAGTAGGGTTGGACCGACCAGGCGAGATACGCAGTATTTT.